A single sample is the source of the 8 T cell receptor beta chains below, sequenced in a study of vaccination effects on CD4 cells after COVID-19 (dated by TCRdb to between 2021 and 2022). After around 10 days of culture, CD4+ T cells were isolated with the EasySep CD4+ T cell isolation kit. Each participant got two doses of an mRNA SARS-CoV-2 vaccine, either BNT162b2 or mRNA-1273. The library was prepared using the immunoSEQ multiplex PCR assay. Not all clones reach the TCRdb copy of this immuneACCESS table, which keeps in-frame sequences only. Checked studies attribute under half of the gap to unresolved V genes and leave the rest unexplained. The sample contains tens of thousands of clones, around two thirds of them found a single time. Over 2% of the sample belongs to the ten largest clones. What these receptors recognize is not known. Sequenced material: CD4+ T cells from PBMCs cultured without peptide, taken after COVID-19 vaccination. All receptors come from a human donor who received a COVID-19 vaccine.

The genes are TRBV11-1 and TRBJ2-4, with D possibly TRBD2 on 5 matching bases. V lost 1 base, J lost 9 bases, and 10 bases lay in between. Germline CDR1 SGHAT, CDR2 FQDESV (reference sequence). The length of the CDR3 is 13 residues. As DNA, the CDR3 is TGTGCCAGCAGCTTAGAGAGGGAGAGCATTCAGTACTTC. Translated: CASSLERESIQYF.

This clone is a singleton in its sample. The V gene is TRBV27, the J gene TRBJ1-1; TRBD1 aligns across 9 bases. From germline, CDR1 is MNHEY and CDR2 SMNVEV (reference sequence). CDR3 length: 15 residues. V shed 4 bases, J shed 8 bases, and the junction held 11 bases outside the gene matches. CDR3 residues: CASSSLGQGKNEAFF. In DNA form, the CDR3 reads TGTGCCAGCAGTTCATTGGGACAGGGAAAAAACGAAGCTTTCTTT.

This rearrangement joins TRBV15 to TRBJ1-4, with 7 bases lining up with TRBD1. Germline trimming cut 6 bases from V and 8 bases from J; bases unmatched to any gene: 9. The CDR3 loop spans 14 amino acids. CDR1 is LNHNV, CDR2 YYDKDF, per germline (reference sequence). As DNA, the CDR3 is TGTGCCACCAGGTTTGACAGGGTCCGGGAAAAACTGTTTTTT. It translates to CATRFDRVREKLFF.

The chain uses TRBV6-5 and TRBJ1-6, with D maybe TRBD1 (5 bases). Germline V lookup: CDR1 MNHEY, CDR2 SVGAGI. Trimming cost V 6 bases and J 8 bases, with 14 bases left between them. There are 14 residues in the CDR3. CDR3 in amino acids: CASSLLEGDSPLHF. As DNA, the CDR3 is TGTGCCAGCAGCCTACTGGAAGGGGATTCACCCCTCCACTTT.

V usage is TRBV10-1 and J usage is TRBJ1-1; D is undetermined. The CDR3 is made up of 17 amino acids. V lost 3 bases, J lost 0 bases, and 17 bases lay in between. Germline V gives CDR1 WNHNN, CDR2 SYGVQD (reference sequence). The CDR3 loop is CASSDKRLGHLNTEAFF. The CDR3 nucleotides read TGCGCCAGCAGTGACAAAAGACTCGGGCATTTGAACACTGAAGCTTTCTTT.

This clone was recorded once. The CDR3 coding sequence is TGTGCCAGCAGGTTGGGCCTTAACACTGAAGCTTTCTTT. Its protein is CASRLGLNTEAFF. The J gene is TRBJ1-1, the V gene TRBV2, with D unresolved. Trimming cost V 6 bases and J 2 bases, with 10 bases left between them. Germline V gives CDR1 SNHLY, CDR2 FYNNEI. The CDR3 runs 13 residues.

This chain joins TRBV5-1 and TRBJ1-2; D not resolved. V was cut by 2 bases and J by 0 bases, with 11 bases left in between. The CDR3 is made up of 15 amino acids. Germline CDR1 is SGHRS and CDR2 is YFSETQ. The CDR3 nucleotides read TGCGCCAGCAGCTTTGAGGCAGGAGCTAACTATGGCTACACCTTC. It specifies CASSFEAGANYGYTF. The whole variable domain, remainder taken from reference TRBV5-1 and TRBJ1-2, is KAGVTQTPRYLIKTRGQQVTLSCSPISGHRSVSWYQQTPGQGLQFLFEYFSETQRNKGNFPGRFSGRQFSNSRSEMNVSTLELGDSALYLCASSFEAGANYGYTFGSGTRLTVV.

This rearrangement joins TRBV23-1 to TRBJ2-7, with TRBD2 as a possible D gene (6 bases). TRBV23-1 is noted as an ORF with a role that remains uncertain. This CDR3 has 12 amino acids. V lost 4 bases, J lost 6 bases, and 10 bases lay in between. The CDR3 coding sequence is TGCGCCAGCAGTCCCCACGGGGGCGAGCAGTACGTC. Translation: CASSPHGGEQYV.